This passage covers 6 T cell receptor beta chains from one sample sequenced in a study of OX40 agonist ivuxolimab in advanced cancers. Only in-frame clones appear in the TCRdb table, and some are missing; sequencing was by immunoSEQ multiplex PCR. The sample yields 48,000 or so clones, about 90% seen once. Here the sequenced sample was CD4+ or CD8+ T cells sorted from blood, taken in a trial of the OX40 agonist ivuxolimab. Receptor source: an adult with an advanced solid tumor such as melanoma, head and neck, liver or kidney cancer.

This clone was seen once. V gene TRBV6-5 combines with J gene TRBJ2-6; D remains unclear. The length of the CDR3 is 13 residues. The germline V gene encodes CDR1 MNHEY and CDR2 SVGAGI. V lost 8 bases and J 2 bases, leaving 7 bases between the germline ends. CDR3 in amino acids: CASALAGANVLTF. The CDR3 bases are TGTGCCAGCGCCCTAGCTGGGGCCAACGTCCTGACTTTC.

The rearrangement links TRBV19 to TRBJ1-4; a possible D gene is TRBD1 (6 bases). Germline V gene data show CDR1 as LNHDA and CDR2 as SQIVND (reference sequence). Trimming shortened V by 7 bases and J by 8 bases, and 17 bases separated the two germline ends. This CDR3 is 14 amino acids long. For the CDR3, the DNA is TGTGCCAGTATCGGGGGCTCCGTTGGGGAAAAACTGTTTTTT. Translating gives CASIGGSVGEKLFF.

This chain connects TRBV7-9 to TRBJ2-7; D is unclear. The CDR3 has 16 amino acids. Germline loops: CDR1 SEHNR, CDR2 FQNEAQ (reference sequence). V was clipped by 4 bases and J by 0 bases, with 16 bases between them. The CDR3 here is CASSSRTAAPSYEQYF. DNA of the CDR3: TGTGCCAGCAGCTCCCGGACGGCGGCCCCCTCCTACGAGCAGTACTTC.

The CDR3 loop reads CASSAGGQPQHF. The CDR3 DNA is TGTGCCAGCAGTGCAGGGGGTCAGCCCCAGCATTTT. The rearrangement links TRBV27 to TRBJ1-5, with 7 bases identical to TRBD1. With V trimmed by 5 bases and J by 6 bases, 1 base remained unmatched. CDR1 is MNHEY and CDR2 is SMNVEV in the germline V gene (reference sequence). CDR3 length: 12 residues.

J is TRBJ2-6 and V is TRBV7-9; D might be TRBD1 or TRBD2, each matching 5 bases. Trimming took off 4 bases at V and 0 bases at J, with 13 bases between the two ends. Germline CDR1 reads SEHNR; CDR2 reads FQNEAQ (reference sequence). The CDR3 runs to 17 residues. CDR3 nucleotide sequence: TGTGCCAGCAGCTCCCGGGACCGTCGCTCTGGGGCCAACGTCCTGACTTTC. Translation gives CASSSRDRRSGANVLTF.

The gene calls are TRBV2 and TRBJ2-5; D is ambiguous. Trimming cost V 4 bases and J 0 bases, with 6 bases left between them. Looked up from germline, CDR1 is SNHLY and CDR2 is FYNNEI. The CDR3 totals 13 residues. CDR3 protein: CASSAPHQETQYF. The DNA for the CDR3 is TGTGCCAGCAGTGCCCCGCACCAAGAGACCCAGTACTTC.